These 15 T cell receptor beta chains were all obtained from the same sample, sequenced in a study of blood T cell repertoires in COVID-19. Assay: immunoSEQ multiplex PCR; the TCRdb copy retains only in-frame clones and omits some. The data hold 95,000 to 150,000 clones, with over 80% observed a single time. Sequencing used PBMCs or T cells enriched from blood (not recorded which). Every receptor here comes from a woman aged 25 to 39 who had recovered from COVID-19.

The gene calls are TRBV18 and TRBJ2-2; D possibly corresponds to TRBD2 (5 bases). The ends were cut back, 4 bases at V and 4 bases at J, with 16 bases in the middle. The V gene's germline CDR1 is KGHSH and CDR2 LQKENI. CDR3 length: 16 amino acids. The CDR3 nucleotides are TGTGCCAGCTCACTCGGGGTTTCGGGCTCCACCGGGGAGCTGTTTTTT. This encodes CASSLGVSGSTGELFF.

The chain links TRBV4-3 to TRBJ1-6, with D perhaps TRBD1 (6 bases). Deletions cut 2 bases from V and 10 bases from J, with 12 bases between. CDR3 length equals 14 residues. Per germline, CDR1 LGHNA and CDR2 YSLEER. Here the CDR3 reads CASSQKQGASPLHF. In DNA, the CDR3 is TGCGCCAGCAGCCAAAAACAGGGAGCCTCACCCCTCCACTTT.

The chain joins TRBV11-1 to TRBJ2-5, with D possibly being TRBD2 (6 bases). CDR1 is SGHAT and CDR2 is FQDESV in the germline V gene (reference sequence). With 5 bases removed from V and 2 bases from J, the gap between germline ends came to 12 bases. This CDR3 contains 14 residues. CDR3 nucleotide sequence: TGTGCCAGCAGCCGGGGACTGCTTCAAGAGACCCAGTACTTC. Protein product: CASSRGLLQETQYF.

The chain has TRBV29-1 and TRBJ1-1, with TRBD1 as a possible D gene (6 bases). Germline CDR1 is SQVTM and CDR2 is ANQGSEA. V lost 2 bases to trimming and J lost 0 bases, with 16 bases between them. The CDR3 has 16 amino acids. The CDR3 reads CSVELGGGGMNTEAFF. The CDR3 nucleotides read TGCAGCGTTGAACTGGGCGGGGGCGGTATGAACACTGAAGCTTTCTTT. Drawing the rest from reference TRBV29-1 and TRBJ1-1, the complete variable domain is SAVISQKPSRDICQRGTSLTIQCQVDSQVTMMFWYRQQPGQSLTLIATANQGSEATYESGFVIDKFPISRPNLTFSTLTVSNMSPEDSSIYLCSVELGGGGMNTEAFFGQGTRLTVV.

The genes are TRBV7-3 and TRBJ2-1; 8 bases map to TRBD2. The trim removed 5 bases at V and 8 bases at J, leaving 8 bases unmatched. The CDR3 sequence is 14 residues long. Germline V gene data show CDR1 as SGHTA and CDR2 as FQGTGA. The CDR3 DNA reads TGTGCCAGCAGCCGTTTGACTAGCGTTGATGAGCAGTTCTTC. Translated, it gives CASSRLTSVDEQFF.

The chain uses TRBV27 and TRBJ2-3; tentative D call: TRBD2 (6 bases). The CDR3 consists of 14 residues. Trimming left V 4 bases short and J 4 bases short, with 12 bases between. CDR1 is MNHEY, CDR2 SMNVEV, per germline (reference sequence). The CDR3 region is CASSSFWGADTQYF. In DNA, the CDR3 is TGTGCCAGCAGTTCTTTTTGGGGGGCAGATACGCAGTATTTT.

The V and J genes are TRBV28 and TRBJ2-3, with TRBD2 matching 14 bases. The CDR3 is made up of 14 amino acids. Germline lookup yields CDR1 MDHEN and CDR2 SYDVKM. The J segment lost 4 bases and the V segment lost 6 bases, leaving 0 bases of the junction unmatched. The CDR3 DNA follows: TGTGCCAGCAGGGGACTAGCGGGAGCAGATACGCAGTATTTT. Translating it yields CASRGLAGADTQYF.

The chain uses TRBV9 and TRBJ2-7; TRBD1 matches 10 bases. The CDR3 totals 16 residues. J gave up 1 base and V 4 bases, and 8 bases lay outside the gene matches. The germline CDR1 and CDR2 sequences are SGDLS and YYNGEE. The CDR3 sequence is CASSHTGQGISYEQYF. The DNA for the CDR3 is TGTGCCAGCAGCCATACGGGACAGGGGATTTCCTACGAGCAGTACTTC.

This clone turned up a few times. The chain joins TRBV28 to TRBJ1-1, with TRBD1 as a possible D gene (6 bases). The CDR3 spans 20 residues. The germline V gene encodes CDR1 MDHEN and CDR2 SYDVKM. V was pared by 6 bases and J by 6 bases, with 35 bases between. The CDR3 sequence: CASSARYFRGSAAGVPEAFF. CDR3 bases: TGTGCCAGCAGCGCCCGGTATTTTAGGGGGTCAGCCGCCGGCGTCCCTGAAGCTTTCTTT.

V usage is TRBV6-2 or TRBV6-3 and J usage is TRBJ2-1, with D possibly being TRBD1 (6 bases). V lost 2 bases and J lost 3, with 8 bases in between. The CDR3 extends over 14 amino acids. CDR1 and CDR2 from the germline V gene are MNHEY and SVGEGT. CDR3 DNA: TGTGCCAGCAGTTACGGGGGCGACTACAATGAGCAGTTCTTC. The encoded protein is CASSYGGDYNEQFF.

This chain uses TRBV25-1 with TRBJ2-7, with D possibly TRBD1 on 6 matching bases. This CDR3 comprises 13 residues. V dropped 4 bases and J dropped 1 base, with 8 bases sitting between them. Looked up from germline, CDR1 is MGHDK and CDR2 is SYGVNS. CDR3 region: CASSVTGSYEQYF. As DNA, the CDR3 is TGTGCCAGCAGTGTAACAGGGTCCTACGAGCAGTACTTC.

The chain combines TRBV29-1 with TRBJ2-7, with TRBD2 matching 11 bases. This CDR3 has 14 amino acids. Germline-derived CDR1 and CDR2 are SQVTM and ANQGSEA. V shed 4 bases and J 0 bases; nucleotides not matched to a gene: 2. This CDR3 is CSVGLAGLSYEQYF. The CDR3 DNA reads TGCAGCGTTGGACTAGCGGGACTCTCCTACGAGCAGTACTTC.

J is TRBJ1-6 and V is TRBV27; TRBD1 matches 7 bases. Germline CDR1 is MNHEY and CDR2 is SMNVEV (reference sequence). V shed 6 bases, J shed 6 bases, and the junction held 5 bases outside the gene matches. The CDR3 is 14 residues long. The CDR3 loop reads CASSRQGLNSPLHF. For the CDR3, the DNA is TGTGCCAGCAGCAGACAGGGCCTTAATTCACCCCTCCACTTT.

V usage is TRBV5-4 and J usage is TRBJ2-3; D remains ambiguous. CDR3 length: 16 residues. V lost 0 bases and J 0 bases, leaving 11 bases between the germline ends. Per germline, CDR1 SGHNT and CDR2 YYREEE (reference sequence). The CDR3 DNA sequence: TGTGCCAGCAGCTTGGAAACAGTGCCTAGCACAGATACGCAGTATTTT. It translates to CASSLETVPSTDTQYF.

This sequence joins TRBV4-2 and TRBJ2-1; no reliable D call. The CDR3 is made up of 14 amino acids. Germline lookup yields CDR1 LGHNA and CDR2 YNFKEQ. Trimming took off 0 bases at V and 4 bases at J, with 7 bases between the two ends. The DNA of the CDR3 is TGTGCCAGCAGCCAAGATCCCCGGTACAATGAGCAGTTCTTC. Residues: CASSQDPRYNEQFF.